This TCR beta chain appears in the sequencing data of a study of graft-versus-host responses after intestinal transplantation. CDR3 size: 18 residues. J gave up 8 bases and V 0 bases, and 16 bases lay outside the gene matches. The germline V gene encodes CDR1 SGHAT and CDR2 FQDESV (reference sequence). Broader study findings: The highest levels of circulating GvH clones went along with early declines in HvG clones after transplant. The marrow of recipients harbored GvH clones, and ileum or blood showed some of them first.

The table came from immunoSEQ multiplex PCR; TCRdb's copy has only in-frame clones and leaves some out. The sample yields about 120,000 clones, 85% to 95% seen once. As regards this clone: What it binds is unknown.

The chain recombines TRBV11-1 with TRBJ2-1; 7 bases are a match to TRBD2. This receptor was taken from a human donor who received an intestinal transplant. The sequenced sample was unstimulated CD4+ T cells sorted from spleen or lymph node cells, obtained before intestinal transplant. The CDR3: CASSLAWGGFDNRDEQFF. As DNA, the CDR3 is TGTGCCAGCAGCTTAGCCTGGGGGGGGTTTGACAACCGGGATGAGCAGTTCTTC.